This TCR beta chain was recovered during a study of beta chain features in type 1 diabetes. Study-wide results and limits: The naive, central memory and Treg TCRB repertoires of patients appeared to be more similar to one another than those of healthy donors.

The investigators reverse transcribed all of the isolated RNA, so they sequenced expressed TCRB transcripts. Some clones are missing from TCRdb's copy, which holds only in-frame ones; the method was immunoSEQ multiplex PCR. The sample shows around 40,000 clones, around 50% of them seen only once. This CDR3 is 14 amino acids long. Germline V CDR1 and CDR2: SNHLY, FYNNEI. The ends lost 10 bases at V and 7 bases at J; junction bases unmatched: 12. It was via CD45RO/CCR7/CD25/CD127/CD95/CD27 that CD4+ naive, central memory, regulatory and stem cell-like memory cells were sorted. As for this clone: No antigen is known for it.

The TCR comes from a woman under 30 in good health. V usage is TRBV2 and J usage is TRBJ2-1; 8 positions match TRBD2. The sample consisted of Tregs from blood. The CDR3, as DNA: TGTGCCACCGATAGGGGACTAGTGGGTAATGAGCAGTTCTTC. Protein sequence: CATDRGLVGNEQFF.